These 20 T cell receptor beta chains were all obtained from the same sample, sequenced in a study of blood T cell repertoires in COVID-19. Assay used: immunoSEQ multiplex PCR; TCRdb lists only in-frame clones, some missing. The sample records tens of thousands of clones, more than 60% being singletons. Sequencing was done on a sample of peripheral blood. The receptors were gathered from a woman older than 75 with active or convalescent COVID-19.

This rearrangement joins TRBV6-6 to TRBJ1-1, with unresolved D. Trimming left V 6 bases short and J 1 base short, with 9 bases between. The germline V gene has CDR1 MNHNY and CDR2 SVGAGI (reference sequence). CDR3 length equals 13 residues. CDR3 nucleotide sequence: TGTGCCAGCAGCCACATTGAGAACACTGAAGCTTTCTTT. Translation gives CASSHIENTEAFF.

By sample fraction, this clone is medium-sized. The V and J genes are TRBV5-1 and TRBJ2-3, with TRBD2 matching 9 bases. The CDR3 is 18 amino acids. CDR1 is SGHRS and CDR2 is YFSETQ in the germline V gene. Trimming removed 4 bases from V and 5 bases from J; junction bases left unmatched: 17. The CDR3 coding sequence is TGCGCCAGCAGCGCCGGAAGTGCTAGCGGGGTAAGGATAGATACGCAGTATTTT. It encodes CASSAGSASGVRIDTQYF.

The CDR3 DNA reads as TGTGCCAGCAGCCCTTGGACAGGGGAATACGAGCAGTACTTC. This sequence encodes CASSPWTGEYEQYF. This chain connects TRBV27 to TRBJ2-7; 9 bases map to TRBD1. V dropped 6 bases and J dropped 4; count of bases not matched to a gene: 7. Germline CDR1 reads MNHEY; CDR2 reads SMNVEV (reference sequence). The CDR3 length is 14 residues.

The chain is built from TRBV4-3 and TRBJ1-2; 11 nucleotides match TRBD1. The CDR3 runs to 14 residues. Germline V gives CDR1 LGHNA, CDR2 YSLEER. V dropped 4 bases and J dropped 4; count of bases not matched to a gene: 2. The CDR3 bases are TGCGCCAGCAGCCTCGGGACAGGGGGCTATGGCTACACCTTC. It translates to CASSLGTGGYGYTF.

The chain carries TRBV10-2 and TRBJ1-2, with a weak D call TRBD1 (5 bases). There are 14 residues in the CDR3. The germline V gene encodes CDR1 WSHSY and CDR2 SAAADI. V was trimmed by 2 bases and J by 4 bases, leaving 11 bases between them. The CDR3 sequence: CASSENGGGYGYTF. CDR3 bases: TGCGCCAGCAGTGAGAACGGGGGGGGCTATGGCTACACCTTC.

Only a few counts were recorded for this clone. The chain has TRBV7-2 and TRBJ1-3; D remains unclear. The germline CDR1 and CDR2 sequences are SGHTA and FQGNSA. Deletions cut 5 bases from V and 4 bases from J, with 9 bases between. CDR3 length equals 13 residues. This CDR3 reads CASSAGLGNTIYF. The CDR3 DNA sequence: TGTGCCAGCAGCGCAGGCCTCGGAAACACCATATATTTT.

This chain links TRBV6-1 with TRBJ2-6; a possible D gene is TRBD1 (5 bases). The ends were cut back, 0 bases at V and 2 bases at J, with 14 bases in the middle. The CDR3 contains 18 residues. Germline CDR1 and CDR2: MNHNS and SASEGT. The CDR3 DNA sequence: TGTGCCAGCAGTGAAGCAGGTGTAGGGGTAGCTGGGGCCAACGTCCTGACTTTC. Its protein is CASSEAGVGVAGANVLTF.

V is TRBV19 and J is TRBJ2-7; TRBD1 matches 7 bases. Per germline, CDR1 LNHDA and CDR2 SQIVND (reference sequence). V lost 5 bases to trimming and J lost 2 bases; unmatched junction nucleotides: 6. The CDR3 is made up of 14 amino acids. The CDR3 region is CASSPQGRTYEQYF. The CDR3, as DNA: TGTGCCAGTAGTCCACAGGGGCGGACCTACGAGCAGTACTTC.

CDR3 amino acids: CASSVVLGGEAFF. The DNA of the CDR3 is TGTGCCAGCAGCGTAGTGCTGGGGGGTGAAGCTTTCTTT. The rearrangement joins TRBV9 to TRBJ1-1; D is perhaps TRBD1 (5 bases). CDR3 length equals 13 residues. V lost 0 bases to trimming and J lost 7 bases, with 10 bases between them. Per the germline V gene, CDR1 is SGDLS and CDR2 is YYNGEE.

The rearrangement links TRBV5-6 to TRBJ2-5; a possible D gene is TRBD2 (6 bases). Germline V gene sequence: CDR1 SGHDT, CDR2 YYEEEE. Deletions cut 1 base from V and 2 bases from J, with 9 bases between. The CDR3 contains 14 residues. CDR3 protein: CASSLRRGQETQYF. The CDR3 nucleotides read TGTGCCAGCAGCTTGAGACGGGGGCAAGAGACCCAGTACTTC. The full variable domain, completed using reference TRBV5-6 and TRBJ2-5, is DAGVTQSPTHLIKTRGQQVTLRCSPKSGHDTVSWYQQALGQGPQFIFQYYEEEERQRGNFPDRFSGHQFPNYSSELNVNALLLGDSALYLCASSLRRGQETQYFGPGTRLLVL.

This clone was counted once. V gene TRBV4-1 combines with J gene TRBJ1-2; possibly TRBD1 for D (5 bases). CDR1 and CDR2 from the germline V gene are MGHRA and YSYEKL. Trimming removed 0 bases at V and 0 bases at J, with 8 bases between. The CDR3 totals 15 residues. CDR3 bases: TGCGCCAGCAGCCAAGATCGGGGGTCTAACTATGGCTACACCTTC. This gives the protein CASSQDRGSNYGYTF.

The V and J genes are TRBV6-2 or TRBV6-3 and TRBJ2-1; D may be TRBD1 (5 bases). The CDR3 totals 15 residues. With 7 bases removed from V and 3 bases from J, the gap between germline ends came to 16 bases. Germline loops: CDR1 MNHEY, CDR2 SVGEGT. The CDR3 here is CASTPDTEDYNEQFF. CDR3 coding DNA: TGTGCCAGCACCCCGGACACCGAGGACTACAATGAGCAGTTCTTC.

The chain combines TRBV3-1 (or the pseudogene TRBV3-2) with TRBJ1-1, with 9 bases that match TRBD1. Trimming cost V 4 bases and J 1 base; bases outside gene matches: 4. Germline CDR1 LGHDT, CDR2 YNNKEL (reference sequence). This CDR3 is built from 15 residues. Here the CDR3 DNA reads TGTGCCAGCAGCCTCCCGGGACAGGGGAACACTGAAGCTTTCTTT. Translating gives CASSLPGQGNTEAFF.

The V and J genes are TRBV28 and TRBJ2-7; D is perhaps TRBD1 (5 bases). This CDR3 has 15 residues. Per the germline V gene, CDR1 is MDHEN and CDR2 is SYDVKM. V was clipped by 4 bases and J by 2 bases, with 15 bases between them. CDR3 loop: CASSSTQGGTYEQYF. CDR3 sequence (DNA): TGTGCCAGCAGTTCCACGCAGGGCGGTACCTACGAGCAGTACTTC.

The chain couples TRBV5-6 to TRBJ1-3; D unresolved. This CDR3 comprises 14 residues. V was trimmed by 0 bases and J by 8 bases, leaving 12 bases between them. Germline CDR1 SGHDT, CDR2 YYEEEE. The DNA for the CDR3 is TGTGCCAGCAGCTTGGCCCTCTGGGGAGACACCATATATTTT. This encodes CASSLALWGDTIYF.

This clone has a count of ten or more. The V and J genes are TRBV9 and TRBJ1-2; D uncertain. V shed 0 bases and J shed 7 bases, with 25 bases lying between them. Germline V gene sequence: CDR1 SGDLS, CDR2 YYNGEE. The CDR3 is 18 amino acids. The CDR3: CASSVEGDYQARISGYTF. As DNA, the CDR3 is TGTGCCAGCAGCGTAGAAGGTGATTATCAAGCGAGAATCTCTGGCTACACCTTC.

This clone was detected once. This sequence joins TRBV4-1 and TRBJ1-5; 9 nucleotides align to TRBD1. The CDR3 has 16 residues. Germline V gene lookup returns CDR1 MGHRA and CDR2 YSYEKL. Germline trimming cut 2 bases from V and 7 bases from J; bases unmatched to any gene: 9. CDR3 nucleotide sequence: TGCGCCAGCAGCCAAACCGGGACAGGGAAGGGACAGCCCCAGCATTTT. Its protein is CASSQTGTGKGQPQHF.

This clone was detected a few times. The chain uses TRBV7-9 and TRBJ1-4; tentative D call: TRBD1 (5 bases). There are 14 residues in the CDR3. Trimming removed 5 bases at V and 8 bases at J, with 15 bases between. CDR1 is SEHNR and CDR2 is FQNEAQ in the germline V gene (reference sequence). In DNA, the CDR3 is TGTGCCAGCAGCCTGCGGGGGTTGGGAGAAAAACTGTTTTTT. This sequence encodes CASSLRGLGEKLFF.

The chain employs TRBV30 and TRBJ1-2; tentatively, D is TRBD1 (5 bases). V lost 4 bases, J lost 5 bases, and 14 bases lay in between. The CDR3 runs 13 residues. Germline values: CDR1 GTSNPN, CDR2 SVGIG (reference sequence). CDR3 coding DNA: TGTGCCTGGACGCGCGGGACCTCATATGGCTACACCTTC. It translates to CAWTRGTSYGYTF.

This rearrangement joins TRBV5-4 to TRBJ1-1, with 8 bases lining up with TRBD1. This CDR3 comprises 15 residues. The germline V gene encodes CDR1 SGHNT and CDR2 YYREEE (reference sequence). V shed 5 bases, J shed 4 bases, and the junction held 10 bases outside the gene matches. The CDR3 region is CASRSAQGASTEAFF. CDR3 DNA: TGTGCCAGCAGGTCAGCCCAGGGGGCAAGCACTGAAGCTTTCTTT.